This TCR beta chain is from a study of identical twins. Study results and limitations: Within cord blood, abundant beta clonotypes carried fewer insertions, but memory repertoires showed no such trend.

The CDR3 length is 13 residues. Germline values: CDR1 LGHNT, CDR2 FRNRAP. Trimming shortened V by 5 bases and J by 4 bases, and 11 bases separated the two germline ends. A word on this clonotype: Antigen specificity is unknown.

Unique molecular identifiers were present on cDNA, and template switching added a universal primer site. TCRdb recomputed calls from the 5' RACE reads with MiXCR, one row per CDR3 protein. The sample consists of 450,000 to 600,000 distinct CDR3 sequences, around 22% of them appearing once. Another study also made use of these data, one on yellow fever vaccine responses in identical twins. From that report: On the reported evidence, twins' vaccine T cell responses seemed partly convergent and partly personalized.

The material sequenced was CD4+ T cells sorted from blood. This TCR came from a woman younger than 35 in good health. The V gene is TRBV12-5, the J gene TRBJ1-1; D call uncertain. CDR3 residues: CASGVQTVTEAFF. CDR3 nucleotide sequence: TGTGCTAGTGGTGTCCAGACGGTCACTGAAGCTTTCTTT.